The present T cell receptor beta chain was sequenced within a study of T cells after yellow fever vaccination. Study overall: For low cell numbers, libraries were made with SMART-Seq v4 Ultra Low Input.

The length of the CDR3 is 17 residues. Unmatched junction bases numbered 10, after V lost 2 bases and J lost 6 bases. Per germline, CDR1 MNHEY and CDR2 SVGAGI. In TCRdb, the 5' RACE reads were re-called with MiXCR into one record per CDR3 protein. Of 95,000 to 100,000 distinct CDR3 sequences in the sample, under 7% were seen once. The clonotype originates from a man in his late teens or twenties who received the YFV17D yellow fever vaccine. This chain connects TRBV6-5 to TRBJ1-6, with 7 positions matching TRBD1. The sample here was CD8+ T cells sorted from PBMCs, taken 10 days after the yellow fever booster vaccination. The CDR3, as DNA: TGTGCCAGCAGTTACGATGCAGACAGGGAGGGTAATTCACCCCTCCACTTT. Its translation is CASSYDADREGNSPLHF.